This TCR beta chain derives from a study of T cells after posttransplantation cyclophosphamide. Only in-frame clones appear in the TCRdb table, and some are missing; sequencing was by immunoSEQ multiplex PCR. The repertoire holds roughly 3,000 clones, with around 67% as singletons. As concerns this clone: Its matching antigen is unknown.

Study-level results: TRB clonality was highly associated with recipient CMV seropositivity and reactivation. Later blood repertoires were often dominated by clones from the donor CD8+ memory compartment. Tissue-infiltrating T cells from skin or gut overlapped little with blood T cells.

Treatment was busulfan-fludarabine conditioning, a marrow graft, and cyclophosphamide on days +3 and +4. From germline, CDR1 is MNHEY and CDR2 SMNVEV (reference sequence). Trimming took 10 bases from V and 4 from J; bases not matched to a gene: 15. The CDR3 has 16 amino acids. The sample consisted of PBMCs, taken after allogeneic stem cell transplant with posttransplant cyclophosphamide. The chain employs TRBV27 and TRBJ2-1; TRBD2 aligns across 8 bases. The receptor was derived from a female patient aged 50-59 years who received an allogeneic stem cell transplant from a related donor, was CMV-positive, and had no GVHD. Some T cells may be graft donor cells. For the CDR3, the DNA is TGTGCCACTCGGGGACTAGTGAACGGGCTATACAATGAGCAGTTCTTC. Its protein product is CATRGLVNGLYNEQFF.